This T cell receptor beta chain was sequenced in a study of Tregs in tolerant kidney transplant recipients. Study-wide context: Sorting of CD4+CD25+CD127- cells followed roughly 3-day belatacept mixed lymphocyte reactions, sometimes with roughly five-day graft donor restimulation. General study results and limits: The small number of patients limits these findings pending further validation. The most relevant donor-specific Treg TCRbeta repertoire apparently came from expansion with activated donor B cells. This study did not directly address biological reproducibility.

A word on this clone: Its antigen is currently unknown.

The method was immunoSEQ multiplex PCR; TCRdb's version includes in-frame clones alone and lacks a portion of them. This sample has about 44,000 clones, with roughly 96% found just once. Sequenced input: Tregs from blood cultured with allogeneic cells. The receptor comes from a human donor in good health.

CDR3 bases: TGCGCCAGCAGCTTGGACGCCTATAATTCACCCCTCCACTTT. Its protein product is CASSLDAYNSPLHF. V and J are TRBV5-1 and TRBJ1-6, with unresolved D. This CDR3 is 14 amino acids long. Germline CDR1 reads SGHRS; CDR2 reads YFSETQ. The ends were cut back, 0 bases at V and 2 bases at J, with 3 bases in the middle.